One and the same sample provided the 15 T cell receptor beta chains below, sequenced in a study of cytotoxic CD8 clonotypes in ibrutinib-treated CLL. Data came from immunoSEQ multiplex PCR; TCRdb stores just in-frame clones and leaves some out. The table has about 300,000 clones, approximately 79% seen once; the top ten hold roughly 6%. The sequencing used PBMCs, collected at disease progression, from a patient treated with ibrutinib. These receptors were taken from a human donor with chronic lymphocytic leukemia.

This clone appeared a few times. This chain joins TRBV7-3 and TRBJ2-5; 8 bases map to TRBD1. Germline CDR1 reads SGHTA; CDR2 reads FQGTGA. This CDR3 has 14 amino acids. Germline trimming cut 5 bases from V and 5 bases from J; bases unmatched to any gene: 7. CDR3 DNA sequence: TGTGCCAGCAGCAAAACAGGGGGTCTGGAGACCCAGTACTTC. Its translation: CASSKTGGLETQYF.

This clone was observed a handful of times. The V call is TRBV18, the J call TRBJ2-7, with 11 bases aligning to TRBD2. The CDR3 has 15 residues. CDR1 KGHSH and CDR2 LQKENI come from the germline V gene. V gave up 6 bases and J gave up 3 bases; unmatched junction bases: 7. The CDR3 DNA reads as TGTGCCAGCTCGTCCGGGACTAGCGGAAGCTACGAGCAGTACTTC. It translates to CASSSGTSGSYEQYF.

The rearrangement links TRBV18 to TRBJ1-1, with TRBD1 identical over 7 bases. CDR1 KGHSH and CDR2 LQKENI come from the germline V gene. The V segment lost 3 bases and the J segment 4 bases; nucleotides outside the gene matches: 5. The CDR3 contains 14 residues. The CDR3 reads CASSPDRAGTEAFF. CDR3 coding DNA: TGTGCCAGCTCACCCGACAGGGCCGGCACTGAAGCTTTCTTT.

This rearrangement joins TRBV7-7 to TRBJ2-5; TRBD2 is a possible D gene (5 bases). Between the trimmed V and J ends, which lost 1 base and 5 bases, there was a span of 11 bases. Germline loops: CDR1 SSHAT, CDR2 FNYEAQ (reference sequence). The CDR3 totals 14 residues. In nucleotides, the CDR3 is TGTGCCAGCAGCTTAGGAGGGAACGGGGAGACCCAGTACTTC. It codes for CASSLGGNGETQYF.

The J gene is TRBJ2-2, the V gene TRBV15; possible D gene TRBD2, 6 bases. Trimming shortened V by 5 bases and J by 4 bases, and 8 bases separated the two germline ends. Germline assignment: CDR1 LNHNV and CDR2 YYDKDF (reference sequence). The CDR3 sequence is 13 residues long. CDR3 coding DNA: TGTGCCACCAGCCCGCGGGGCACCGGGGAGCTGTTTTTT. Its protein is CATSPRGTGELFF.

The chain recombines TRBV4-3 with TRBJ2-7; the D is unclear. V lost 4 bases, J lost 6 bases, and 13 bases lay in between. The CDR3 runs to 13 residues. Germline values: CDR1 LGHNA, CDR2 YSLEER. The CDR3 loop is CASSLTTGREQYF. CDR3 DNA: TGCGCCAGCAGCCTAACCACGGGTCGCGAGCAGTACTTC.

This rearrangement joins TRBV2 to TRBJ2-7; D may be TRBD1 (6 bases). This CDR3 contains 12 residues. V dropped 6 bases and J dropped 4 bases, with 10 bases sitting between them. CDR1 and CDR2 from the germline V gene are SNHLY and FYNNEI. The CDR3 here is CASRRQEYEQYF. The CDR3 nucleotides are TGTGCCAGCAGGAGACAGGAGTACGAGCAGTACTTC.

The V call is TRBV20-1, the J call TRBJ2-5; no clear D. CDR3 length equals 11 residues. Trimming removed 5 bases at V and 4 bases at J, with 8 bases between. In germline, CDR1 is DFQATT, CDR2 SNEGSKA (reference sequence). The CDR3 nucleotides read TGCAGTGCTCGATCCGGAGAGACCCAGTACTTC. Its protein product is CSARSGETQYF.

This clone showed up just a few times. The rearrangement joins TRBV11-3 to TRBJ2-3; D is ambiguous. CDR3 length equals 12 residues. Germline V gene sequence: CDR1 SGHNT, CDR2 YENEEA. V lost 4 bases, J lost 3 bases, and 5 bases lay in between. The CDR3 DNA sequence: TGTGCCAGCAGCTACGGTACAGATACGCAGTATTTT. Protein: CASSYGTDTQYF.

This clone appeared a few times. The chain is built from TRBV18 and TRBJ2-2; D is undetermined. The CDR3 sequence is 17 residues long. Trimming removed 0 bases from V and 6 bases from J, with 17 bases in between. From germline, CDR1 is KGHSH and CDR2 LQKENI. The CDR3 sequence: CASSPPHPGLSAGELFF. CDR3 DNA: TGTGCCAGCTCACCACCCCATCCAGGCCTCTCGGCCGGGGAGCTGTTTTTT.

The chain carries TRBV4-1 and TRBJ1-1; a weak D match, TRBD1 (6 bases). From germline, CDR1 is MGHRA and CDR2 YSYEKL. Deletions cut 4 bases from V and 4 bases from J, with 28 bases between. This CDR3 is 19 amino acids long. CDR3: CASSRSPGSGGPRGTEAFF. The CDR3 coding sequence is TGCGCCAGCAGCCGCTCTCCGGGAAGCGGGGGGCCTAGGGGCACTGAAGCTTTCTTT.

This sequence joins TRBV29-1 and TRBJ1-1; 7 bases are a match to TRBD1. V shed 7 bases and J 1 base; nucleotides not matched to a gene: 6. The CDR3 totals 13 residues. Germline V gene sequence: CDR1 SQVTM, CDR2 ANQGSEA. CDR3 sequence reads: CSASQGQNTEAFF. The DNA for the CDR3 is TGCAGCGCCTCACAGGGGCAGAACACTGAAGCTTTCTTT.

This chain connects TRBV5-3 to TRBJ1-4; D may be TRBD1 (6 bases). TRBV5-3 is annotated as an ORF whose role is uncertain. CDR3 length equals 15 residues. Between the trimmed V and J ends, which lost 4 bases and 7 bases, there was a span of 17 bases. The CDR3 loop is CARSPPCKGGEKLFF. In DNA form, the CDR3 reads TGTGCCAGAAGCCCGCCGTGCAAGGGGGGTGAAAAACTGTTTTTT.

J is TRBJ2-2 and V is TRBV11-2; no definite D call. The germline V gene has CDR1 SGHAT and CDR2 FQNNGV. The V end lost 4 bases, the J end lost 5 bases, and 14 bases lay between the germline ends. The CDR3 consists of 15 residues. The CDR3 sequence is CASSSTPRSTGELFF. The CDR3 DNA is TGTGCCAGCAGCTCTACACCAAGATCTACCGGGGAGCTGTTTTTT. The entire variable domain, with the rest obtained from reference TRBV11-2 and TRBJ2-2, is as follows: EAGVAQSPRYKIIEKRQSVAFWCNPISGHATLYWYQQILGQGPKLLIQFQNNGVVDDSQLPKDRFSAERLKGVDSTLKIQPAKLEDSAVYLCASSSTPRSTGELFFGEGSRLTVL.

V is TRBV5-1 and J is TRBJ2-7, with 8 bases aligning to TRBD1. This CDR3 has 14 residues. Per the germline V gene, CDR1 is SGHRS and CDR2 is YFSETQ. With 1 base clipped from V and 4 bases from J, the junction kept 4 bases outside the gene matches. CDR3 nucleotides: TGCGCCAGCAGCTTGCAGGGACAGGATTACGAGCAGTACTTC. Translated, it gives CASSLQGQDYEQYF.